This TCR beta chain was observed in a study of CD8+ T cells in alopecia areata. Study observations and caveats: Many expanded lesional clones stayed in scalp and blood while on tofacitinib. Within the top 100, expanded CD8+ clones significantly decreased with tofacitinib, as did scalp clonality. With just one nonresponder, it is still uncertain whether baseline CD8+ expansion relates to response.

In each case, RNA was isolated and then reverse transcribed into cDNA as the sequencing template. Measured with immunoSEQ multiplex PCR; TCRdb has only the in-frame clones, and not every one. The table lists roughly 190,000 clones, around 56% of them singletons. Regarding treatment: oral pan-JAK inhibitor, 5-10 mg twice daily. In the case of this clone: Its antigen is currently unknown.

Specimen: CD4+ T cells sorted from blood, collected at week 4, from a patient treated with tofacitinib. This sequence was found in a human donor with alopecia areata.

This CDR3 is CAWDRTGNQETQYF. The CDR3 DNA reads TGTGCCTGGGATCGCACGGGGAACCAAGAGACCCAGTACTTC. V usage is TRBV30 and J usage is TRBJ2-5, with a weak D call TRBD2 (5 bases). Trimming pared 5 bases from V and 0 bases from J, leaving 13 bases between. Germline V gene sequence: CDR1 GTSNPN, CDR2 SVGIG (reference sequence). The CDR3 sequence is 14 residues long. The variable domain in full, with the rest retrieved from reference TRBV30 and TRBJ2-5, is SQTIHQWPATLVQPVGSPLSLECTVEGTSNPNLYWYRQAAGRGLQLLFYSVGIGQISSEVPQNLSASRPQDRQFILSSKKLLLSDSGFYLCAWDRTGNQETQYFGPGTRLLVL.